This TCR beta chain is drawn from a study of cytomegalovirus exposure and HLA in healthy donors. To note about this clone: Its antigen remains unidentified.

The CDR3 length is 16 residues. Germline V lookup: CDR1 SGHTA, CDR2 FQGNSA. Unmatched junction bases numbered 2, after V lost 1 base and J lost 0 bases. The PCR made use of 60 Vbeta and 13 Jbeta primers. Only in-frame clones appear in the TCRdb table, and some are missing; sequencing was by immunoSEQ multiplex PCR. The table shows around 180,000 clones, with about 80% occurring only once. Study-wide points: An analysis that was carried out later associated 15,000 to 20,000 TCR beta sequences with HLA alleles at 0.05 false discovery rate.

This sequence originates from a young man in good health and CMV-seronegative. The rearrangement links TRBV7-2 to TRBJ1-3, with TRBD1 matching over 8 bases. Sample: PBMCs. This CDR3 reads CASSLVGTGSGNTIYF. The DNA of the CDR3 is TGTGCCAGCAGCTTAGTTGGGACAGGCTCTGGAAACACCATATATTTT.